This TCR beta chain was sequenced for a study of T cells in localized non-small cell lung cancer. The study's findings and limits: Across samples, adjacent lung featured a median around 60 of the top 100 tumor clones. Uninvolved neighboring lung showed the greatest T cell clonality, exceeding tumor. An association was observed between higher blood T cell density and longer overall survival.

A remark on this clone: Its specificity is not known.

The CDR3 is 17 amino acids. The V gene's germline CDR1 is KGHSH and CDR2 LQKENI. Germline trimming cut 3 bases from V and 4 bases from J; bases unmatched to any gene: 6. Here immunoSEQ multiplex PCR was the method, and the copy in TCRdb shows in-frame clones only, minus some. The sample shows around 1,300 clones, 36% of them seen only once. This sequence was found in a woman aged 18-49 years with stage I lung adenocarcinoma. Sequences were derived from lung tumor tissue, sampled before any cancer treatment. The gene calls are TRBV18 and TRBJ1-4; TRBD1 matches at 12 bases. CDR3 region: CASSPGTGGAFNEKLFF. CDR3 bases: TGTGCCAGCTCACCCGGGACAGGGGGCGCGTTTAATGAAAAACTGTTTTTT. The complete variable domain, with remaining parts taken from reference TRBV18 and TRBJ1-4, reads NAGVMQNPRHLVRRRGQEARLRCSPMKGHSHVYWYRQLPEEGLKFMVYLQKENIIDESGMPKERFSAEFPKEGPSILRIQQVVRGDSAAYFCASSPGTGGAFNEKLFFGSGTQLSVL.